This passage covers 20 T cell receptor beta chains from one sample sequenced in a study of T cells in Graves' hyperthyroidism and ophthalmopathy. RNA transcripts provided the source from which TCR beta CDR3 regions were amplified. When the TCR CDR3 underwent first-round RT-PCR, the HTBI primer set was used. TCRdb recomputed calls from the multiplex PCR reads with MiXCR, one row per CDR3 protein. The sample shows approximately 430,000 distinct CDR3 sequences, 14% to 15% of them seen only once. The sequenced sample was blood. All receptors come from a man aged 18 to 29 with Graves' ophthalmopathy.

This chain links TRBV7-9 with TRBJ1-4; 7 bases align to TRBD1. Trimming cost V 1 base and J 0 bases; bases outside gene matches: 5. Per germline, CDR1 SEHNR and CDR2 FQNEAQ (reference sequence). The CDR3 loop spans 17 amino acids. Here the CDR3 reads CASSLGQGGATNEKLFF. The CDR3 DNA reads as TGTGCCAGCAGCTTAGGGCAGGGGGGCGCAACTAATGAAAAACTGTTTTTT.

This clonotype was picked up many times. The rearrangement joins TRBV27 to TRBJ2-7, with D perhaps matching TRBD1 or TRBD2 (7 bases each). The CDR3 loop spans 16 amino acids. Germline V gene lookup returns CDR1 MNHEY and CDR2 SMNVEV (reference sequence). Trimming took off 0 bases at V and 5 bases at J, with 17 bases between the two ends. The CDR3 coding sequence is TGTGCCAGCAGTTTATCGAGGCAGGGGGGGGTGAACGAGCAGTACTTC. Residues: CASSLSRQGGVNEQYF.

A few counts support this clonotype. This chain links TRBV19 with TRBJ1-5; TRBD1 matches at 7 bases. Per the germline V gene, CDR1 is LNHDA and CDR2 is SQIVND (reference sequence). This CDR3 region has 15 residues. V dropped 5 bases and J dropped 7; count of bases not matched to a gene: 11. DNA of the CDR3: TGTGCCAGTAGTGGCCAACAGGGGATCGGACAGCCCCAGCATTTT. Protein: CASSGQQGIGQPQHF.

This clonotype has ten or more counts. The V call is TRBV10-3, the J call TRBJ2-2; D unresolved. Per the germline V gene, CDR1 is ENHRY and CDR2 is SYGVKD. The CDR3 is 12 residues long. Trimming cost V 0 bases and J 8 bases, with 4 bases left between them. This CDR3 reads CAISESSGELFF. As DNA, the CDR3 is TGTGCCATCAGTGAGTCGAGTGGGGAGCTGTTTTTT.

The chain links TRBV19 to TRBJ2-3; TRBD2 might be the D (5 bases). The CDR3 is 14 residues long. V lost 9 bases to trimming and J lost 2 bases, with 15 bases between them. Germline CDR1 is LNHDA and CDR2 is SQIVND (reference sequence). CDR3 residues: CASQPGTDTDTQYF. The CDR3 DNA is TGTGCCAGCCAGCCGGGAACCGACACAGATACGCAGTATTTT.

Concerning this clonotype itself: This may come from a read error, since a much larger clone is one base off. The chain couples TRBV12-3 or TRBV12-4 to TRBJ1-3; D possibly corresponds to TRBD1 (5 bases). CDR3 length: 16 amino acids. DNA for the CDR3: TGTGCCAGCAGCTCCTCAAGGGGTCAATCTGGAGACACCATATATTTT. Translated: CASSSSRGQSGDTIYF.

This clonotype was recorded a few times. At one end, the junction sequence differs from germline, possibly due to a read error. CDR3 loop: CASTLAGVYQETQYF. In DNA, the CDR3 is TGCGCCAGCACCTTGGCTGGGGTGTACCAAGAGACCCAGTACTTC. The chain carries TRBV5-1 and TRBJ2-5; D unclear. CDR1 SGHRS and CDR2 YFSETQ come from the germline V gene. This CDR3 is 15 amino acids long.

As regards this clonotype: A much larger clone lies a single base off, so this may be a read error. The CDR3 DNA is TGTGCCAGCATCCCGGACAGGGGGCATGTGAAGTACTTC. It translates to CASIPDRGHVKYF. The chain recombines TRBV3-1 with TRBJ2-5; 11 bases map to TRBD1. There are 13 residues in the CDR3. The germline gives CDR1 LGHDT, CDR2 YNNKEL (reference sequence). V dropped 7 bases and J dropped 12; count of bases not matched to a gene: 10.

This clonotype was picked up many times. The CDR3 sequence: CASSLGLVGGPNTGELFF. The CDR3 DNA is TGTGCCAGCAGCTTAGGCTTGGTGGGCGGACCGAACACCGGGGAGCTGTTTTTT. This chain connects TRBV13 to TRBJ2-2; unclear D gene. CDR3 length equals 18 residues. Between the trimmed V and J ends, which lost 0 bases and 0 bases, there was a span of 14 bases. From germline, CDR1 is PRHDT and CDR2 FYEKMQ (reference sequence). Variable domain in full (rest from reference TRBV13 and TRBJ2-2): AAGVIQSPRHLIKEKRETATLKCYPIPRHDTVYWYQQGPGQDPQFLISFYEKMQSDKGSIPDRFSAQQFSDYHSELNMSSLELGDSALYFCASSLGLVGGPNTGELFFGEGSRLTVL.

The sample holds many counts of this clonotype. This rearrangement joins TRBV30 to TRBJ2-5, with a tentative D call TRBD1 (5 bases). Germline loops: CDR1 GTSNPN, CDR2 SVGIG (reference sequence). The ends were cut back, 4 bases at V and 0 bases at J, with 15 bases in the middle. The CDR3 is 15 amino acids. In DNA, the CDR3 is TGTGCCTGGACAGAGAAGAAGGGGAACCAAGAGACCCAGTACTTC. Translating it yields CAWTEKKGNQETQYF. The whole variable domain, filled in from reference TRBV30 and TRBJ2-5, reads SQTIHQWPATLVQPVGSPLSLECTVEGTSNPNLYWYRQAAGRGLQLLFYSVGIGQISSEVPQNLSASRPQDRQFILSSKKLLLSDSGFYLCAWTEKKGNQETQYFGPGTRLLVL.

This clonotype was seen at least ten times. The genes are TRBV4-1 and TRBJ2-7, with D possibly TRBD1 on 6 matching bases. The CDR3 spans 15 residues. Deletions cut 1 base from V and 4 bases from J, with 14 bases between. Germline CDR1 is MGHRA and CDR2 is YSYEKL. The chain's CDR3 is CASSQVFRGLYEQYF. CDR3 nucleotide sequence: TGCGCCAGCAGCCAAGTTTTCAGGGGTCTGTACGAGCAGTACTTC.

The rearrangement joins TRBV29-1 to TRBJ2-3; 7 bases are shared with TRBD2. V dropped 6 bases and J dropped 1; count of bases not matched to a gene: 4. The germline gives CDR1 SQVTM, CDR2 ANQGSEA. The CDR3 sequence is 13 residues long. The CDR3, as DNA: TGCAGCGTACCCGCGGGAGGCACAGATACGCAGTATTTT. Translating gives CSVPAGGTDTQYF.

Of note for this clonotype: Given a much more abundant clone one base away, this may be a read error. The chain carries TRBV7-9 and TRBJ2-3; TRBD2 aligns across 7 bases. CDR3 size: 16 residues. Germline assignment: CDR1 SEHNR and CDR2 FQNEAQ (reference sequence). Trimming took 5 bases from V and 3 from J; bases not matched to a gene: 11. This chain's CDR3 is CASSQAFVGGTDTQYF. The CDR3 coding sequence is TGTGCCAGCAGCCAAGCCTTTGTGGGAGGGACAGATACGCAGTATTTT.

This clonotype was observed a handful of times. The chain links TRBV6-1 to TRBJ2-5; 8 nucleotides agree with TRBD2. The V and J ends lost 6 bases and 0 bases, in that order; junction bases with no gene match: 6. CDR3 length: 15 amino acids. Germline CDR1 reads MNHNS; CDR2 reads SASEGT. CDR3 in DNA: TGTGCCAGCAGCCCCAGGACTAGCCACCAAGAGACCCAGTACTTC. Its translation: CASSPRTSHQETQYF.

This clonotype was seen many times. The CDR3 DNA reads as TGTGCCAGCAGCTTAGGGGCTAGCGGGAACACGAATGAGCAGTTCTTC. This translates into CASSLGASGNTNEQFF. The rearrangement links TRBV11-3 to TRBJ2-1, with TRBD2 identical over 9 bases. The CDR3 consists of 16 residues. The junction had 8 bases not matched to a gene; V was cut back by 1 base and J by 7 bases. In germline, CDR1 is SGHNT, CDR2 YENEEA. Supplemented by reference TRBV11-3 and TRBJ2-1, the full variable domain reads EAGVVQSPRYKIIEKKQPVAFWCNPISGHNTLYWYLQNLGQGPELLIRYENEEAVDDSQLPKDRFSAERLKGVDSTLKIQPAELGDSAVYLCASSLGASGNTNEQFFGPGTRLTVL.

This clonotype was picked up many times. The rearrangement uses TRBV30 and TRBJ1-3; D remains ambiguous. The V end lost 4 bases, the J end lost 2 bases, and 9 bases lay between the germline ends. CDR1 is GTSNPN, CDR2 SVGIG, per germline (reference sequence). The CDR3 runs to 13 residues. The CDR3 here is CAWTGSAGNTIYF. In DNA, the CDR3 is TGTGCCTGGACAGGCTCGGCTGGAAACACCATATATTTT. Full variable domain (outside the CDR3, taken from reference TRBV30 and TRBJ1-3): SQTIHQWPATLVQPVGSPLSLECTVEGTSNPNLYWYRQAAGRGLQLLFYSVGIGQISSEVPQNLSASRPQDRQFILSSKKLLLSDSGFYLCAWTGSAGNTIYFGEGSWLTVV.

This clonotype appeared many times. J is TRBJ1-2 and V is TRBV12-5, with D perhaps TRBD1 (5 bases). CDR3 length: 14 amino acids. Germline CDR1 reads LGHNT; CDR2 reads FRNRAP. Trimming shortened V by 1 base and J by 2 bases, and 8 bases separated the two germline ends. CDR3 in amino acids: CASGLGSGNYGYTF. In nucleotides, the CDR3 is TGTGCTAGTGGTTTGGGCTCAGGGAACTATGGCTACACCTTC.

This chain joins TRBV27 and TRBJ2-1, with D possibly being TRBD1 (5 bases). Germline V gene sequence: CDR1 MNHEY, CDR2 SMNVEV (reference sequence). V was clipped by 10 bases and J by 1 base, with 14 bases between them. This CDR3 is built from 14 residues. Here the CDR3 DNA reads TGTGCCACCGGCAGTGGGGCTTCCTACAATGAGCAGTTCTTC. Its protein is CATGSGASYNEQFF.

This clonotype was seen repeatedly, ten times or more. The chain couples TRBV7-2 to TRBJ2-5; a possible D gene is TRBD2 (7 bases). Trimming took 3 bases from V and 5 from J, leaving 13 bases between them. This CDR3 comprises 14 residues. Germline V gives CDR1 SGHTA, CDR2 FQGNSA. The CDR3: CASSFAGARETQYF. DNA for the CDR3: TGTGCCAGCAGCTTCGCGGGGGCGAGGGAGACCCAGTACTTC.

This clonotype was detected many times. This CDR3 is CASSSRGSEQFF. The CDR3 DNA is TGTGCCAGCAGCTCTAGAGGAAGCGAGCAGTTCTTC. The V call is TRBV7-2, the J call TRBJ2-1; D is unclear. Germline CDR1 SGHTA, CDR2 FQGNSA. The CDR3 loop spans 12 amino acids. Trimming took off 4 bases at V and 10 bases at J, with 11 bases between the two ends.